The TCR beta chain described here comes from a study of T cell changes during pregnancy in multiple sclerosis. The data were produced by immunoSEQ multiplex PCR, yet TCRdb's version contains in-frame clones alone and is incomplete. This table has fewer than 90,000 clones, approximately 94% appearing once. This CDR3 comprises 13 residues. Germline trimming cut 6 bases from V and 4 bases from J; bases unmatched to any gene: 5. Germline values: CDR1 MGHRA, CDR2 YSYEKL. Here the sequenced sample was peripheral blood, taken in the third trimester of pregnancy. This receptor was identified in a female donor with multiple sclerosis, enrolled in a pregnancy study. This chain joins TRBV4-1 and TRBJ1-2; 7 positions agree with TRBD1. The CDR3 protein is CASRRTGRYGYTF. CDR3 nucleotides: TGCGCCAGCAGGCGGACAGGCCGCTATGGCTACACCTTC.